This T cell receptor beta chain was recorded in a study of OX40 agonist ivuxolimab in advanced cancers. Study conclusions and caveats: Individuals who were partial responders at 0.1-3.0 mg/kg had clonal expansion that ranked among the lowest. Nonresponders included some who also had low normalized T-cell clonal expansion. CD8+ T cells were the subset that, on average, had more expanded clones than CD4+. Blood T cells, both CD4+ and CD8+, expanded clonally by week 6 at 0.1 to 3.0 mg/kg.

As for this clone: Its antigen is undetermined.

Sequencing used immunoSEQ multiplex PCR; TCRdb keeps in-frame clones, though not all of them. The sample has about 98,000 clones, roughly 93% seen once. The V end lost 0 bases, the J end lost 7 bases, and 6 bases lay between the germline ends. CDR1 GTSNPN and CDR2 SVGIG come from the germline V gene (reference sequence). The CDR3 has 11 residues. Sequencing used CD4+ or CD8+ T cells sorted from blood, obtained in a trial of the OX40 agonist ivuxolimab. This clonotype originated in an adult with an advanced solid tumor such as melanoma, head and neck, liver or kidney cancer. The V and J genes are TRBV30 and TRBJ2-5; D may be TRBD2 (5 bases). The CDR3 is CAWSVRGTQYF. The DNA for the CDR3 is TGTGCCTGGAGTGTTCGGGGGACCCAGTACTTC.